One T cell receptor beta chain is described in this entry. Sample-barcoded 5' priming and a J-beta primer mix drove a second PCR of 7 to 11 cycles. One entry per CDR3 protein, called by TCRdb with MiXCR from the 5' RACE reads. The repertoire includes approximately 800,000 distinct CDR3 sequences, more than 45% of them detected once, and approximately 20% sits in the top ten. This specimen belongs to a study of blood T cells in healthy people across ages. The overall study: Template switching picked up about one barcoded beta molecule for each two T cells.

The CDR3 runs 17 residues. Trimming pared 4 bases from V and 10 bases from J, leaving 26 bases between. Per the germline V gene, CDR1 is SGHDN and CDR2 is FVKESK. Sequencing input: blood. This receptor was identified in a man aged 25 to 40 in good health. V and J are TRBV14 and TRBJ2-1, with a tentative D call TRBD2 (5 bases). The CDR3 DNA follows: TGTGCCAGCAGCCCGCTCACAAGGACTGTCGGTGTTCGGGAGCAGTTCTTC. It is translated as CASSPLTRTVGVREQFF.